This passage covers 27 T cell receptor beta chains from one sample sequenced in a study of blood T cells in healthy people across ages. Through a sample-barcoded 5' primer and a J-beta primer mix, a second PCR was run for 7 to 11 cycles. TCRdb redid the calling of the 5' RACE reads with MiXCR, one entry per CDR3 protein. The sample has more than 600,000 distinct CDR3 sequences; around 25% are singletons. In addition, the sample was reused for a study of T cells of mothers and their children.

The sequenced sample consisted of blood. The receptors here all came from a boy between 10 and 17 years old in good health.

Details on this clonotype: The junction differs from germline at one of its ends, possibly a read error. This chain links TRBV29-1 with TRBJ2-1, with D perhaps matching TRBD2 (6 bases). The CDR3 extends over 11 amino acids. The germline gives CDR1 SQVTM, CDR2 ANQGSEA. CDR3 DNA sequence: TGCAGCGTTGAAGCGGGGGACGCTTTGTACTTC. This sequence encodes CSVEAGDALYF.

The J gene is TRBJ2-7, the V gene TRBV4-3; possible D gene TRBD2, 7 bases. This CDR3 contains 16 residues. Germline V gene lookup returns CDR1 LGHNA and CDR2 YSLEER. V was pared by 3 bases and J by 4 bases, with 19 bases between. This chain's CDR3 is CASSQDGPGGGYEQYF. In nucleotides, the CDR3 is TGCGCCAGCAGCCAGGATGGCCCGGGGGGCGGATACGAGCAGTACTTC.

This clonotype was recorded a few times. This chain uses TRBV5-1 with TRBJ2-3, with D unresolved. V lost 4 bases, J lost 4 bases, and 16 bases lay in between. CDR3 length: 15 residues. Germline V gene sequence: CDR1 SGHRS, CDR2 YFSETQ. The CDR3 DNA reads TGCGCCAGCAGCCCGGTGGGCGGCTTCGCAGATACGCAGTATTTT. Encoded protein: CASSPVGGFADTQYF.

This clonotype came up a few times. The gene calls are TRBV6-1 and TRBJ2-5, with 8 bases identical to TRBD2. The ends lost 8 bases at V and 4 bases at J; junction bases unmatched: 6. Germline V lookup: CDR1 MNHNS, CDR2 SASEGT. The CDR3 is 13 residues long. DNA for the CDR3: TGTGCCAGCTTCCGACTAGCGTCAGAGACCCAGTACTTC. Translating gives CASFRLASETQYF.

The V gene is TRBV9, the J gene TRBJ2-1; D is possibly TRBD2 (5 bases). Trimming left V 0 bases short and J 6 bases short, with 7 bases between. CDR3 size: 13 residues. Germline V lookup: CDR1 SGDLS, CDR2 YYNGEE. The CDR3 DNA sequence: TGTGCCAGCAGCGTAGAGCGGAGCAATGAGCAGTTCTTC. It translates to CASSVERSNEQFF.

This clonotype was detected only a few times. The chain employs TRBV6-1 and TRBJ2-2; D tentatively fits TRBD1 or TRBD2 (5 bases each). The CDR3 is 16 amino acids. V was trimmed by 7 bases and J by 7 bases, leaving 22 bases between them. Germline V gene data show CDR1 as MNHNS and CDR2 as SASEGT. In DNA, the CDR3 is TGTGCCAGCATTCCCTGGGGTCCCTCAGGGAGCGGGGAGCTGTTTTTT. Translating gives CASIPWGPSGSGELFF.

The rearrangement uses TRBV7-9 and TRBJ2-1; 7 bases match TRBD1. The J call is doubtful: the DNA matches TRBJ2-5 better. The CDR3 runs 15 residues. Germline V gene data show CDR1 as SEHNR and CDR2 as FQNEAQ (reference sequence). The CDR3 region has the DNA TGTGCCAGCAGTTCGGGACAGCAGACCCAAGAGACCCAGTACTTC. This translates into CASSSGQQTQETQYF.

This clonotype was seen only a few times. The chain joins TRBV4-2 to TRBJ2-7, with 8 bases matching TRBD2. The CDR3 loop spans 16 amino acids. The trim removed 0 bases at V and 2 bases at J, leaving 6 bases unmatched. The V gene's germline CDR1 is LGHNA and CDR2 YNFKEQ. CDR3 nucleotide sequence: TGTGCCAGCAGCCAAGAGGGTGCCGGGGGGGCCTACGAGCAGTACTTC. Encoded protein: CASSQEGAGGAYEQYF.

The V and J genes are TRBV7-2 and TRBJ2-1; D uncertain. Germline V CDR1 and CDR2: SGHTA, FQGNSA. V lost 3 bases and J lost 7, with 10 bases in between. This CDR3 region has 13 residues. The CDR3 DNA reads TGTGCCAGCAGCTTTAGGTTGGAGAATGAGCAGTTCTTC. This codes for CASSFRLENEQFF. Filled out from reference TRBV7-2 and TRBJ2-1, the complete variable domain reads GAGVSQSPSNKVTEKGKDVELRCDPISGHTALYWYRQSLGQGLEFLIYFQGNSAPDKSGLPSDRFSAERTGGSVSTLTIQRTQQEDSAVYLCASSFRLENEQFFGPGTRLTVL.

J is TRBJ2-3 and V is TRBV24-1; possible D gene TRBD2, 5 bases. Trimming stripped 3 bases from V and 4 bases from J, with 25 bases between. This CDR3 spans 19 amino acids. The germline V gene encodes CDR1 KGHDR and CDR2 SFDVKD. As DNA, the CDR3 is TGTGCCACCAGTGATGAAAGAAACTACCTGGAGAAGGGAGCAGATACGCAGTATTTT. This codes for CATSDERNYLEKGADTQYF.

The CDR3 nucleotides are TGTGCCAGCAGCTTAGTCCCAAACACCTACCGAGCCCGGTCGGGGACATACGAGCAGTACTTC. Its protein product is CASSLVPNTYRARSGTYEQYF. V and J are TRBV11-1 and TRBJ2-7, with D maybe TRBD1 (6 bases). Trimming shortened V by 1 base and J by 4 bases, and 32 bases separated the two germline ends. This CDR3 contains 21 residues. Per the germline V gene, CDR1 is SGHAT and CDR2 is FQDESV (reference sequence).

This clonotype was seen only a few times. The chain has TRBV7-9 and TRBJ2-3; unclear D gene. The germline V and J ends were trimmed by 1 base and 5 bases, with 10 bases remaining between them. This CDR3 has 14 residues. Germline values: CDR1 SEHNR, CDR2 FQNEAQ (reference sequence). The CDR3 DNA sequence: TGTGCCAGCAGCTTAGAGGATCATCTAGATACGCAGTATTTT. It specifies CASSLEDHLDTQYF.

The gene calls are TRBV20-1 and TRBJ1-6; D is unclear. Trimming shortened V by 4 bases and J by 7 bases, and 11 bases separated the two germline ends. This CDR3 contains 13 residues. Germline V CDR1 and CDR2: DFQATT, SNEGSKA (reference sequence). The CDR3 coding sequence is TGCAGTGCTATAGCGGACGTAAATTCACCCCTCCACTTT. It is translated as CSAIADVNSPLHF.

There are a few counts of this clonotype. The chain couples TRBV6-2 or TRBV6-3 to TRBJ2-5; D may match TRBD1 or TRBD2 (6 bases each). The germline gives CDR1 MNHEY, CDR2 SVGEGT. The CDR3 contains 12 residues. Trimming took 7 bases from V and 4 from J, leaving 10 bases between them. CDR3 residues: CASMEGGETQYF. DNA for the CDR3: TGTGCCAGCATGGAGGGGGGAGAGACCCAGTACTTC.

This clonotype was counted between two and nine times. V gene TRBV20-1 combines with J gene TRBJ2-7, with 10 bases identical to TRBD1. The CDR3 is 13 amino acids. The germline V gene has CDR1 DFQATT and CDR2 SNEGSKA (reference sequence). V lost 6 bases, J lost 2 bases, and 4 bases stayed unmatched. CDR3 sequence: CSAPGTGAYEQYF. The CDR3 DNA sequence: TGCAGTGCGCCCGGGACAGGGGCCTACGAGCAGTACTTC.

This clonotype was detected only a few times. The CDR3 sequence is CASSSSGRRGQETQYF. DNA of the CDR3: TGTGCCAGCAGCTCGTCGGGACGGAGAGGGCAAGAGACCCAGTACTTC. The chain employs TRBV6-1 and TRBJ2-5; tentatively, D is TRBD1 or TRBD2 (5 bases each). The V end lost 6 bases, the J end lost 2 bases, and 19 bases lay between the germline ends. The CDR3 is made up of 16 amino acids. The V gene's germline CDR1 is MNHNS and CDR2 SASEGT.

This clonotype turned up a few times. The chain uses TRBV5-1 and TRBJ2-5; TRBD2 agrees at 9 bases. V was clipped by 0 bases and J by 2 bases; unmatched bases: 5. Germline values: CDR1 SGHRS, CDR2 YFSETQ. CDR3 length: 16 residues. The CDR3 DNA reads as TGCGCCAGCAGCTTGGCTAGCGGGGCGCGACAAGAGACCCAGTACTTC. Amino acids: CASSLASGARQETQYF.

This chain joins TRBV29-1 and TRBJ2-7, with a possible D match to TRBD2 (5 bases). V was pared by 1 base and J by 3 bases, with 13 bases between. This CDR3 contains 14 residues. The germline CDR1 and CDR2 sequences are SQVTM and ANQGSEA. DNA for the CDR3: TGCAGCGTTGAAGGTGGAGGTCCTAGCTACGAGCAGTACTTC. It translates to CSVEGGGPSYEQYF.

V usage is TRBV29-1 and J usage is TRBJ2-1, with D possibly matching TRBD1 (6 bases). Gene TRBJ2-7 matches the end of the DNA better, so the J call may be wrong. The CDR3 has 11 residues. Germline CDR1 SQVTM, CDR2 ANQGSEA. The CDR3 sequence is CSATDSYEQYF. The DNA of the CDR3 is TGCAGCGCCACGGACAGCTACGAGCAGTACTTC.

The rearrangement joins TRBV4-3 to TRBJ2-1; no definite D call. Trimming cost V 0 bases and J 8 bases, with 11 bases left between them. This CDR3 spans 14 amino acids. Germline V gives CDR1 LGHNA, CDR2 YSLEER. CDR3 nucleotides: TGCGCCAGCAGCCAAGATACACTGACGGATGAGCAGTTCTTC. Residues: CASSQDTLTDEQFF.

This clonotype was seen more than once but under ten times. CDR3 sequence reads: CASSSGGAGNEQFF. Here the CDR3 DNA reads TGTGCCAGCAGCTCCGGGGGGGCCGGCAATGAGCAGTTCTTC. The chain joins TRBV13 to TRBJ2-1, with 8 bases identical to TRBD2. CDR3 length: 14 amino acids. Germline assignment: CDR1 PRHDT and CDR2 FYEKMQ (reference sequence). The V segment lost 4 bases and the J segment 6 bases; nucleotides outside the gene matches: 5.

V gene TRBV9 combines with J gene TRBJ2-3; no clear D. Trimming cost V 0 bases and J 6 bases, with 17 bases left between them. Germline CDR1 and CDR2: SGDLS and YYNGEE. The CDR3 runs 16 residues. CDR3 in amino acids: CASSVGASMMADTQYF. CDR3 sequence (DNA): TGTGCCAGCAGCGTAGGAGCTAGTATGATGGCGGATACGCAGTATTTT.

The chain employs TRBV29-1 and TRBJ2-5; tentative D call: TRBD1 (5 bases). The assigned J gene may be wrong: the sequence end matches TRBJ2-7 better. The germline V gene encodes CDR1 SQVTM and CDR2 ANQGSEA. The CDR3 covers 13 residues. Written as DNA, the CDR3 is TGCAGCGTGATAGTGACAGAAAGCTACGAGCAGTACTTC. This translates into CSVIVTESYEQYF.

The genes are TRBV29-1 and TRBJ2-5, with 11 positions matching TRBD2. In germline, CDR1 is SQVTM, CDR2 ANQGSEA. Trimming took 6 bases from V and 3 from J; bases not matched to a gene: 12. This CDR3 contains 16 residues. This chain's CDR3 is CSVRGSGGAMEETQYF. The DNA for the CDR3 is TGCAGCGTCCGGGGTAGCGGGGGGGCCATGGAAGAGACCCAGTACTTC.

The chain uses TRBV5-1 and TRBJ2-6; tentatively, D is TRBD1 (6 bases). CDR3 length equals 18 residues. Trimming cost V 4 bases and J 0 bases, with 17 bases left between them. In germline, CDR1 is SGHRS, CDR2 YFSETQ. The CDR3 DNA reads TGCGCCAGCAGCCTTAGTGGACAGCAATCCTCTGGGGCCAACGTCCTGACTTTC. It encodes CASSLSGQQSSGANVLTF. The full variable domain, completed using reference TRBV5-1 and TRBJ2-6, is KAGVTQTPRYLIKTRGQQVTLSCSPISGHRSVSWYQQTPGQGLQFLFEYFSETQRNKGNFPGRFSGRQFSNSRSEMNVSTLELGDSALYLCASSLSGQQSSGANVLTFGAGSRLTVL.

Notes on this clonotype: The junction differs from germline at one of its ends, possibly a read error. The chain links TRBV6-2 or TRBV6-3 to TRBJ1-6; D uncertain. Germline values: CDR1 MNHEY, CDR2 SVGEGT. This CDR3 is built from 14 residues. CDR3 sequence: CASTREWGNSPLHF. The CDR3 DNA follows: TGTGCCAGCACGAGAGAGTGGGGTAATTCGCCCCTCCACTTT.

This clonotype occurred a few times. This chain uses TRBV12-3 or TRBV12-4 with TRBJ2-5, with D possibly TRBD1 on 5 matching bases. CDR3 length: 13 amino acids. Trimming removed 2 bases at V and 5 bases at J, with 9 bases between. The CDR3 coding sequence is TGTGCCAGCAGTTTAAGGGCAGGGGAGACCCAGTACTTC. The encoded protein is CASSLRAGETQYF.